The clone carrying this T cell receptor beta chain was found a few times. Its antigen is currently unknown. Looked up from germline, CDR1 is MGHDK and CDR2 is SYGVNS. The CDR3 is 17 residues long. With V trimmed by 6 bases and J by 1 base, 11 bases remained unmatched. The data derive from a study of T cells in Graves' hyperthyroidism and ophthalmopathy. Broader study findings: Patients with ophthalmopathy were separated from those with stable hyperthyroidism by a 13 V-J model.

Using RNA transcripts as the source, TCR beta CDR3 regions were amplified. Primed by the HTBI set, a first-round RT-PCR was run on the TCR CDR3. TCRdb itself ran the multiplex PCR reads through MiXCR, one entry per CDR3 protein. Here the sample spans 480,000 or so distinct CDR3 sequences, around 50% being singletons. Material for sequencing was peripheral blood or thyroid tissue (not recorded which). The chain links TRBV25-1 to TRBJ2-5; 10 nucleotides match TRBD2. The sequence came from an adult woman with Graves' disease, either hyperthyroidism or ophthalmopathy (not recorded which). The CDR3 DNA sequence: TGTGCCAGCAGCTTCCATAGCGGGGGGATACCCCAAGAGACCCAGTACTTC. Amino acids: CASSFHSGGIPQETQYF.